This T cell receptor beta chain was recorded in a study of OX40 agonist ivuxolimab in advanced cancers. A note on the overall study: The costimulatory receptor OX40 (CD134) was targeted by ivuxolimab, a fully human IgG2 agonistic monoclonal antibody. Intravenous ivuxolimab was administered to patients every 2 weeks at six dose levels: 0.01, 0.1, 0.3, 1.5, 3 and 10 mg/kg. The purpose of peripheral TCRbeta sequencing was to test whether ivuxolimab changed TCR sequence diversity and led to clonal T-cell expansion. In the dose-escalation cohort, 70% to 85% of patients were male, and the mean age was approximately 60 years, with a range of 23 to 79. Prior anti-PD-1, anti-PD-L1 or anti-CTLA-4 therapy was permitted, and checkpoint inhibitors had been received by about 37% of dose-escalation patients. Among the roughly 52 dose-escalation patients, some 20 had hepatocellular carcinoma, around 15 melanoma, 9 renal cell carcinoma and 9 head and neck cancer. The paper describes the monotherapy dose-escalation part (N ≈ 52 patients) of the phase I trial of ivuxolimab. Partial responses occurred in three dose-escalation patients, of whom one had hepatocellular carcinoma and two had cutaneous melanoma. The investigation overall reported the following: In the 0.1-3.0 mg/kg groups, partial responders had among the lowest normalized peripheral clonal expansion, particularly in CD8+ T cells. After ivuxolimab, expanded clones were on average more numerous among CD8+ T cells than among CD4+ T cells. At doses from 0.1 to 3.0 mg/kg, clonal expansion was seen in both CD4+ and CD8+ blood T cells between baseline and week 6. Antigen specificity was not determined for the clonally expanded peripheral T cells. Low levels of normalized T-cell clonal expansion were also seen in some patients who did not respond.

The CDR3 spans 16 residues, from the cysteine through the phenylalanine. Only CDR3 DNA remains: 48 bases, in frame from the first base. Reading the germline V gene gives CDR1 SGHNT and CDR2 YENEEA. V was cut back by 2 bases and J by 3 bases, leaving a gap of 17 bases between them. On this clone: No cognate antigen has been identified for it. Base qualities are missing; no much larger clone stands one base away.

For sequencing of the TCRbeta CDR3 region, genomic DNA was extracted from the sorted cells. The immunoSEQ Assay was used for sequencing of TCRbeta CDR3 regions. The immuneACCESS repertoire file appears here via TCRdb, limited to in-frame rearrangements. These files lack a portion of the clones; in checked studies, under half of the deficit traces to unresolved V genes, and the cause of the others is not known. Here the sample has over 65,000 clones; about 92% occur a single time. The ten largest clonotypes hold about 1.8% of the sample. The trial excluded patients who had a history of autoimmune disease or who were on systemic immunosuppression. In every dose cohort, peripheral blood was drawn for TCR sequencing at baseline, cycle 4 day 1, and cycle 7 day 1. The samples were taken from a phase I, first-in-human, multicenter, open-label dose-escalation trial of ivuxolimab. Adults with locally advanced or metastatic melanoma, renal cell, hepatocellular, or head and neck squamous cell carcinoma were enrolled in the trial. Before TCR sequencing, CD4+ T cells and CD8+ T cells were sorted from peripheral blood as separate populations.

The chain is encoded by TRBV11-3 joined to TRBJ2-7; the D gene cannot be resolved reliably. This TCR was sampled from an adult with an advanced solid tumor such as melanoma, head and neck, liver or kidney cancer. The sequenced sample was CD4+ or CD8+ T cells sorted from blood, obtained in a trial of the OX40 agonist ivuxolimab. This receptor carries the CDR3 CASSLRPSGPFYEQYF. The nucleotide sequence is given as TGTGCCAGCAGCTTACGCCCCTCCGGGCCCTTCTACGAGCAGTACTTC.